Below, 22 T cell receptor beta chains from the same sample are listed, as sequenced in a study of T cells after posttransplantation cyclophosphamide (dated by TCRdb to 2015 to 2016). To count as naive, T cells had to be viable CD3+CD4+ or CD3+CD8+ cells with a CCR7+CD45RA+CD45RO-CD95-CD27+CD28+ profile. The method was the immunoSEQ multiplex PCR assay. The source is immuneACCESS, and TCRdb retained only in-frame sequences with V and J called. Part of the clones is not carried over; for the studies checked, unresolved V genes explain less than half of this, and the remainder is unexplained. The sample table shows more than 30,000 clones, and over 80% are seen once. The ten largest clones add up to about 0.25% of the sample. Source material: naive CD4+ T cells sorted from PBMCs. The receptors were gathered from a woman in her sixties or seventies in good health, CMV-negative, and a related stem cell transplant donor.

The chain couples TRBV7-3 to TRBJ1-1, with 12 bases aligning to TRBD1. The CDR3 is 15 residues long. J gave up 5 bases and V 5 bases, and 6 bases lay outside the gene matches. Germline CDR1 reads SGHTA; CDR2 reads FQGTGA. The CDR3 protein is CASSQGTGGRTEAFF. CDR3 coding DNA: TGTGCCAGCAGCCAAGGGACAGGGGGCAGGACTGAAGCTTTCTTT.

The genes are TRBV5-4 and TRBJ2-3; the match to TRBD1 covers 7 bases. The V segment lost 2 bases and the J segment 0 bases; nucleotides outside the gene matches: 6. The CDR3 extends over 16 amino acids. In germline, CDR1 is SGHNT, CDR2 YYREEE (reference sequence). The CDR3 here is CASSFGTATSTDTQYF. The CDR3 DNA is TGTGCCAGCAGCTTTGGGACAGCAACTAGCACAGATACGCAGTATTTT.

The rearrangement links TRBV18 to TRBJ1-1, with a possible D match to TRBD1 (5 bases). Germline values: CDR1 KGHSH, CDR2 LQKENI. The CDR3 totals 12 residues. V was pared by 6 bases and J by 8 bases, with 13 bases between. The CDR3 here is CASSSAGIEAFF. CDR3 coding DNA: TGTGCCAGCTCTTCAGCAGGGATCGAAGCTTTCTTT.

V and J are TRBV6-5 and TRBJ1-1; 7 bases agree with TRBD1. The junction had 7 bases not matched to a gene; V was cut back by 5 bases and J by 7 bases. CDR1 MNHEY and CDR2 SVGAGI come from the germline V gene. This CDR3 has 13 residues. This chain's CDR3 is CASSETGENEAFF. CDR3 coding DNA: TGTGCCAGCAGTGAAACAGGGGAAAATGAAGCTTTCTTT.

The CDR3 sequence is CASSRGQGTYGYTF. CDR3 nucleotide sequence: TGTGCCAGCTCGCGAGGACAGGGTACCTATGGCTACACCTTC. The rearrangement uses TRBV18 and TRBJ1-2, with 8 bases identical to TRBD1. V shed 6 bases and J 4 bases; nucleotides not matched to a gene: 7. CDR1 KGHSH and CDR2 LQKENI come from the germline V gene. The CDR3 extends over 14 amino acids.

The chain links TRBV7-7 to TRBJ1-5; maybe TRBD1 (6 bases). The germline V gene has CDR1 SSHAT and CDR2 FNYEAQ (reference sequence). Trimming shortened V by 6 bases and J by 3 bases, and 21 bases separated the two germline ends. The CDR3 extends over 17 amino acids. CDR3 residues: CASRSLGGPGDNQPQHF. In DNA form, the CDR3 reads TGTGCCAGCAGATCCTTAGGGGGTCCAGGGGACAATCAGCCCCAGCATTTT.

This clone has a single count. V usage is TRBV5-1 and J usage is TRBJ2-5; D may be TRBD2 (6 bases). V was shortened by 0 bases and J by 2 bases, with 8 bases between the two germline ends. The CDR3 runs 14 residues. Germline V gives CDR1 SGHRS, CDR2 YFSETQ. CDR3 nucleotides: TGCGCCAGCAGCTTGGGCGGGGTTCAAGAGACCCAGTACTTC. This sequence encodes CASSLGGVQETQYF.

J is TRBJ2-3 and V is TRBV7-2; 11 positions match TRBD2. The CDR3 is made up of 16 amino acids. Germline lookup yields CDR1 SGHTA and CDR2 FQGNSA. V shed 3 bases, J shed 4 bases, and the junction held 6 bases outside the gene matches. CDR3 nucleotide sequence: TGTGCCAGCAGCTTCCCACTAGCGGGGGCGGCAGATACGCAGTATTTT. This codes for CASSFPLAGAADTQYF.

The chain combines TRBV6-5 with TRBJ1-2; 8 bases align to TRBD1. The ends lost 6 bases at V and 8 bases at J; junction bases unmatched: 8. The CDR3 covers 13 residues. CDR1 is MNHEY and CDR2 is SVGAGI in the germline V gene. This chain's CDR3 is CASRPDRGGGYTF. In nucleotides, the CDR3 is TGTGCCAGCAGGCCCGACAGGGGTGGAGGCTACACCTTC.

This clone was counted a single time. One junction end does not reproduce the germline sequence, and a read error may be involved. J is TRBJ2-5 and V is TRBV7-7, with a weak D call TRBD2 (5 bases). The CDR3 consists of 13 residues. Germline loops: CDR1 SSHAT, CDR2 FNYEAQ (reference sequence). The CDR3 sequence: CASSWRVGETQYF. CDR3 DNA sequence: TGTGCTAGCAGTTGGCGGGTGGGGGAGACCCAGTACTTC. Looking up the rest from reference TRBV7-7 and TRBJ2-5 gives the full variable domain: GAGVSQSPRYKVTKRGQDVTLRCDPISSHATLYWYQQALGQGPEFLTYFNYEAQPDKSGLPSDRFSAERPEGSISTLTIQRTEQRDSAMYRCASSWRVGETQYFGPGTRLLVL.

The chain carries TRBV5-1 and TRBJ1-3; D possibly corresponds to TRBD1 (6 bases). Germline V lookup: CDR1 SGHRS, CDR2 YFSETQ. The CDR3 covers 15 residues. V shed 4 bases and J shed 4 bases, with 15 bases lying between them. CDR3 loop: CASSLTTGIGNTIYF. DNA of the CDR3: TGCGCCAGCAGCCTTACCACAGGGATCGGAAACACCATATATTTT.

The CDR3 DNA sequence: TGTGCCAGCAGTGAACAGGGGGCCCCCTACGAGCAGTACTTC. It codes for CASSEQGAPYEQYF. J is TRBJ2-7 and V is TRBV5-4; 9 nucleotides align to TRBD1. The CDR3 sequence is 14 residues long. J lost 2 bases, V lost 5 bases, and 5 bases had no gene match. Germline loops: CDR1 SGHNT, CDR2 YYREEE (reference sequence).

V is TRBV7-2 and J is TRBJ1-5; 8 bases line up with TRBD1. Unmatched junction bases numbered 14, after V lost 4 bases and J lost 3 bases. The CDR3 is 18 amino acids. The germline V gene encodes CDR1 SGHTA and CDR2 FQGNSA. The DNA of the CDR3 is TGTGCCAGCAGCTCGCACTCCGGGACAGGCGGTAACAATCAGCCCCAGCATTTT. Translating it yields CASSSHSGTGGNNQPQHF.

As for this clone: The identical CDR3 is also encoded by other nucleotide sequences in the sample. This chain uses TRBV29-1 with TRBJ1-1; 8 bases are shared with TRBD1. J gave up 1 base and V 6 bases, and 7 bases lay outside the gene matches. This CDR3 has 14 residues. CDR1 is SQVTM and CDR2 is ANQGSEA in the germline V gene. CDR3 sequence (DNA): TGCAGCGTCGCCTCCGGGACAGGGAACACTGAAGCTTTCTTT. Translated: CSVASGTGNTEAFF.

The J gene is TRBJ2-5, the V gene TRBV18; TRBD2 aligns across 11 bases. The junction had 7 bases not matched to a gene; V was cut back by 3 bases and J by 4 bases. The CDR3 runs 16 residues. Germline V gene data show CDR1 as KGHSH and CDR2 as LQKENI. CDR3 region: CASSPRVLAGVETQYF. In nucleotides, the CDR3 is TGTGCCAGCTCACCGCGCGTACTAGCGGGAGTAGAGACCCAGTACTTC.

The V gene is TRBV19, the J gene TRBJ1-5; tentative D call: TRBD1 (6 bases). This CDR3 is 15 amino acids long. CDR1 LNHDA and CDR2 SQIVND come from the germline V gene (reference sequence). The ends were cut back, 3 bases at V and 1 base at J, with 10 bases in the middle. The CDR3, as DNA: TGTGCCAGTAGTATCAGGACAGTCAGCAATCAGCCCCAGCATTTT. This codes for CASSIRTVSNQPQHF. The full variable domain, with the rest looked up from reference TRBV19 and TRBJ1-5, is DGGITQSPKYLFRKEGQNVTLSCEQNLNHDAMYWYRQDPGQGLRLIYYSQIVNDFQKGDIAEGYSVSREKKESFPLTVTSAQKNPTAFYLCASSIRTVSNQPQHFGDGTRLSIL.

V is TRBV5-1 and J is TRBJ2-5; 9 nucleotides align to TRBD2. Germline V gives CDR1 SGHRS, CDR2 YFSETQ. The CDR3 covers 16 residues. V lost 0 bases and J lost 1; bases outside the gene matches: 4. CDR3 protein: CASSLGASGVQETQYF. Written as DNA, the CDR3 is TGCGCCAGCAGCTTGGGGGCTAGCGGGGTCCAAGAGACCCAGTACTTC.

This chain connects TRBV29-1 to TRBJ2-1; no definite D call. Germline V gene sequence: CDR1 SQVTM, CDR2 ANQGSEA. V was cut by 2 bases and J by 0 bases, with 8 bases left in between. The CDR3 sequence is 14 residues long. The CDR3 loop reads CSVENPSSYNEQFF. The CDR3 bases are TGCAGCGTTGAAAACCCGAGCTCCTACAATGAGCAGTTCTTC.

The chain has TRBV9 and TRBJ1-1; no firm D call. The ends were cut back, 4 bases at V and 5 bases at J, with 15 bases in the middle. There are 14 residues in the CDR3. Germline V CDR1 and CDR2: SGDLS, YYNGEE. CDR3 in amino acids: CASSPPTPGTEAFF. CDR3 coding DNA: TGTGCCAGCAGCCCTCCAACCCCCGGGACTGAAGCTTTCTTT.

The chain recombines TRBV29-1 with TRBJ2-7; the D gene is possibly TRBD1 (6 bases). Germline lookup yields CDR1 SQVTM and CDR2 ANQGSEA. Deletions cut 6 bases from V and 2 bases from J, with 11 bases between. The CDR3 totals 12 residues. In nucleotides, the CDR3 is TGCAGCGTGGCCGGACAGACCTACGAGCAGTACTTC. This codes for CSVAGQTYEQYF.

J is TRBJ2-3 and V is TRBV5-4, with D maybe TRBD2 (5 bases). The ends were cut back, 3 bases at V and 10 bases at J, with 15 bases in the middle. The germline V gene has CDR1 SGHNT and CDR2 YYREEE (reference sequence). The CDR3 sequence is 13 residues long. CDR3 DNA sequence: TGTGCCAGCAGCTCCCCAAGTGCCGGGGCGCAGTATTTT. Its translation is CASSSPSAGAQYF.

The chain combines TRBV7-8 with TRBJ1-5; 7 bases map to TRBD1. The junction had 3 bases not matched to a gene; V was cut back by 0 bases and J by 4 bases. Germline V gene sequence: CDR1 SGHVS, CDR2 FQNEAQ. This CDR3 is built from 15 residues. The DNA of the CDR3 is TGTGCCAGCAGCTTAGCCTCACAGGGGAATCAGCCCCAGCATTTT. It is translated as CASSLASQGNQPQHF. The full variable domain, in which reference TRBV7-8 and TRBJ1-5 provide the parts outside the CDR3, is GAGVSQSPRYKVAKRGQDVALRCDPISGHVSLFWYQQALGQGPEFLTYFQNEAQLDKSGLPSDRFFAERPEGSVSTLKIQRTQQEDSAVYLCASSLASQGNQPQHFGDGTRLSIL.